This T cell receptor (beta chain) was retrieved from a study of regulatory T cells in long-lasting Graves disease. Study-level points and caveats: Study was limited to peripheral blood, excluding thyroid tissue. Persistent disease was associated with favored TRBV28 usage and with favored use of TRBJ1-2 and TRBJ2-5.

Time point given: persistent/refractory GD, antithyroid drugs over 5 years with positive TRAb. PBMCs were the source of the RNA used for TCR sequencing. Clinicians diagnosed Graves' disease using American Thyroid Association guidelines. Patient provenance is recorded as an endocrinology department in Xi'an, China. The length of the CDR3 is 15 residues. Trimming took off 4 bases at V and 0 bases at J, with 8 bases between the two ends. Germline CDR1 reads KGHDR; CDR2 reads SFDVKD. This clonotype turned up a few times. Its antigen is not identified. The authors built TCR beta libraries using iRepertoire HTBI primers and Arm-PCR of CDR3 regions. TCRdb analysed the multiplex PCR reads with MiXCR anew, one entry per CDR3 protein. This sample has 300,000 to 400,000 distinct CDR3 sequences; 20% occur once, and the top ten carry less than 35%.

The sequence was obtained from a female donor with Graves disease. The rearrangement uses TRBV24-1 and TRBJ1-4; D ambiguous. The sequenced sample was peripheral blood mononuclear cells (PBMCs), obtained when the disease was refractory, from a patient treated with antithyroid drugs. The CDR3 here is CATSESGTTNEKLFF. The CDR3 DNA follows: TGTGCCACCAGTGAAAGTGGGACAACTAATGAAAAACTGTTTTTT.